This is a list of T cell receptor beta chains from one sample in a study of lymphopenia after photon versus proton radiotherapy. Sequenced by immunoSEQ multiplex PCR; TCRdb stores in-frame clones only, minus some. The sample shows around 29,000 clones, 80% to 90% of them seen only once. The source was peripheral blood, collected from a patient treated with proton-based radiotherapy. All receptors derive from a woman in her sixties with cholangiocarcinoma. Some clones in this sample may be carry-over from other donors' samples. Each CDR3 is given with its conserved first and last residue. Each record gives: J gene, clone size, V gene, D gene, CDR3 protein, CDR3 DNA. A D gene is named only where the DNA matches it firmly. Size values are once, few and many counts, or a class for expanded clones, and some rows have none.

J: TRBJ2-7; size: once; V: TRBV7-8; D: .; CDR3: CASSLVGQSSYEQYF; DNA: TGTGCCAGCAGCTTAGTGGGACAAAGCTCCTACGAGCAGTACTTC
J: TRBJ2-5; size: .; V: TRBV5-1; D: TRBD2; CDR3: CASSLVASGGQETQYF; DNA: TGCGCCAGCAGCTTGGTTGCTAGCGGGGGCCAAGAGACCCAGTACTTC
J: TRBJ1-1; size: .; V: TRBV5-1; D: .; CDR3: CASGGTVSANTEAFF; DNA: TGCGCCAGCGGGGGGACGGTTTCGGCGAACACTGAAGCTTTCTTT
J: TRBJ2-7; size: .; V: TRBV5-4; D: TRBD2; CDR3: CASSMGTSGNFYEQYF; DNA: TGTGCCAGCAGCATGGGGACTAGCGGGAATTTCTACGAGCAGTACTTC
J: TRBJ1-2; size: .; V: TRBV2; D: TRBD1; CDR3: CASTGGNYGYTF; DNA: TGTGCCAGCACAGGGGGAAACTATGGCTACACCTTC
J: TRBJ1-1; size: .; V: TRBV7-8; D: .; CDR3: CASSAGVTEAFF; DNA: TGTGCCAGCAGTGCAGGGGTAACTGAAGCTTTCTTT
J: TRBJ2-7; size: .; V: TRBV4-1; D: .; CDR3: CASSQQTEQYF; DNA: TGCGCCAGCAGCCAACAGACCGAGCAGTACTTC
J: TRBJ2-7; size: .; V: TRBV6-1; D: .; CDR3: CASSEALLQQYF; DNA: TGTGCCAGCAGTGAAGCGCTCCTTCAGCAGTACTTC
J: TRBJ1-2; size: .; V: TRBV7-9; D: TRBD1; CDR3: CASSFLGQGAYGYTF; DNA: TGTGCCAGCAGCTTTCTGGGACAGGGGGCCTATGGCTACACCTTC
J: TRBJ2-7; size: .; V: TRBV7-9; D: .; CDR3: CASSPQLAYEQYF; DNA: TGTGCCAGCAGCCCCCAGCTAGCCTACGAGCAGTACTTC
J: TRBJ2-7; size: once; V: TRBV4-1; D: .; CDR3: CASSQTLSGYEQYF; DNA: TGCGCCAGCAGCCAAACTCTTAGTGGCTACGAGCAGTACTTC
J: TRBJ2-1; size: .; V: TRBV2; D: .; CDR3: CASTLGVNEQFF; DNA: TGTGCCAGTACCTTGGGCGTGAATGAGCAGTTCTTC
J: TRBJ2-7; size: .; V: TRBV5-1; D: .; CDR3: CASSLADRTYEQYF; DNA: TGCGCCAGCAGCTTGGCAGACAGGACCTACGAGCAGTACTTC
J: TRBJ2-2; size: once; V: TRBV2; D: TRBD1; CDR3: CASSEWDSRRELFF; DNA: TGTGCCAGCAGTGAATGGGACAGCCGGAGGGAGCTGTTTTTT
J: TRBJ1-3; size: .; V: TRBV19; D: TRBD1; CDR3: CASSTSPGQAGNTIYF; DNA: TGTGCCAGTAGTACATCACCGGGACAGGCTGGAAACACCATATATTTT
J: TRBJ2-5; size: .; V: TRBV2; D: .; CDR3: CASSTLGGETQYF; DNA: TGTGCCAGCAGTACGCTAGGGGGGGAGACCCAGTACTTC
J: TRBJ1-1; size: .; V: TRBV18; D: .; CDR3: CASSPPPWGTEAFF; DNA: TGTGCCAGCTCACCACCCCCATGGGGGACTGAAGCTTTCTTT
J: TRBJ1-4; size: .; V: TRBV28; D: .; CDR3: CASLGDATNEKLFF; DNA: TGTGCCAGCCTTGGGGATGCAACTAATGAAAAACTGTTTTTT
J: TRBJ1-4; size: .; V: TRBV29-1; D: .; CDR3: CSALVIDEKLFF; DNA: TGCAGCGCCTTAGTGATTGATGAAAAACTGTTTTTT